These 9 T cell receptor beta chains originate from one sample sequenced in a study of cytomegalovirus exposure and HLA in healthy donors. Primers included in the PCR were 60 Vbeta and 13 Jbeta primers. Repertoires were generated with immunoSEQ multiplex PCR, while TCRdb's copy carries only in-frame clones and drops some. This sample has 90,000 to 110,000 clones, with around 81% found just once. Source material: PBMCs. These receptors were taken from a woman in her twenties or thirties in good health and CMV-seronegative.

This rearrangement joins TRBV7-2 to TRBJ2-1; D uncertain. Germline V gives CDR1 SGHTA, CDR2 FQGNSA. CDR3 length equals 15 residues. V was shortened by 1 base and J by 7 bases, with 14 bases between the two germline ends. Here the CDR3 reads CASSLGSRLLNEQFF. In nucleotides, the CDR3 is TGTGCCAGCAGCTTAGGTTCTAGACTGTTAAATGAGCAGTTCTTC. Full variable domain (remainder filled in from reference TRBV7-2 and TRBJ2-1): GAGVSQSPSNKVTEKGKDVELRCDPISGHTALYWYRQSLGQGLEFLIYFQGNSAPDKSGLPSDRFSAERTGGSVSTLTIQRTQQEDSAVYLCASSLGSRLLNEQFFGPGTRLTVL.

This clone was seen only a few times. V is TRBV9 and J is TRBJ1-5; maybe TRBD1 (6 bases). With 3 bases removed from V and 1 base from J, the gap between germline ends came to 14 bases. Germline V lookup: CDR1 SGDLS, CDR2 YYNGEE. The CDR3 totals 16 residues. CDR3 nucleotides: TGTGCCAGCAGCGCCCCAGGGGAAGGAAGCAATCAGCCCCAGCATTTT. Its translation is CASSAPGEGSNQPQHF.

J is TRBJ2-5 and V is TRBV6-1; possibly TRBD1 for D (6 bases). The V and J ends lost 0 bases and 8 bases respectively, with 19 bases between them. The CDR3 contains 16 residues. The germline V gene encodes CDR1 MNHNS and CDR2 SASEGT. Written as DNA, the CDR3 is TGTGCCAGCAGTGAAGCGGGGGTAGGGGGTAGGGAAACCCAGTACTTC. It yields the protein CASSEAGVGGRETQYF.

The chain employs TRBV9 and TRBJ2-7; D may be TRBD2 (6 bases). The CDR3 is made up of 13 amino acids. Trimming removed 3 bases from V and 7 bases from J, with 14 bases in between. The germline CDR1 and CDR2 sequences are SGDLS and YYNGEE. Here the CDR3 reads CASSAGDGWEQYF. CDR3 nucleotides: TGTGCCAGCAGCGCGGGGGACGGGTGGGAGCAGTACTTC. Using reference TRBV9 and TRBJ2-7 for the parts outside the CDR3, the full variable domain is DSGVTQTPKHLITATGQRVTLRCSPRSGDLSVYWYQQSLDQGLQFLIQYYNGEERAKGNILERFSAQQFPDLHSELNLSSLELGDSALYFCASSAGDGWEQYFGPGTRLTVT.

The chain couples TRBV21-1 to TRBJ2-7; TRBD2 is the table's D call, not checked against the DNA. TRBV21-1 is listed as a pseudogene. The CDR3 spans 17 residues. CDR3 nucleotide sequence: TGTGCCAGCAGCAAACCCCCCCGACTAGCGGGGATCTACGAGCAGTACTTC. Translating it yields CASSKPPRLAGIYEQYF.

The gene calls are TRBV9 and TRBJ1-1; TRBD1 matches 7 bases. This CDR3 spans 14 amino acids. CDR1 and CDR2 (germline): SGDLS, YYNGEE. The junction had 12 bases not matched to a gene; V was cut back by 7 bases and J by 6 bases. The CDR3 DNA sequence: TGTGCCAGCGCCTCGGGACAGCCTTTGGCTGAAGCTTTCTTT. It specifies CASASGQPLAEAFF.

This rearrangement joins TRBV4-2 to TRBJ2-7, with D unresolved. Germline V gene sequence: CDR1 LGHNA, CDR2 YNFKEQ. The CDR3 is made up of 15 amino acids. V gave up 2 bases and J gave up 0 bases, with 11 bases separating them. CDR3 amino acids: CASSQIQLPSYEQYF. In nucleotides, the CDR3 is TGTGCCAGCAGCCAAATCCAACTCCCCTCCTACGAGCAGTACTTC.

This clone was detected once. The chain links TRBV5-1 to TRBJ1-1; D is possibly TRBD1 (6 bases). V was cut by 3 bases and J by 2 bases, with 11 bases left in between. This CDR3 spans 14 amino acids. Germline V gives CDR1 SGHRS, CDR2 YFSETQ. CDR3 region: CASSSRTANTEAFF. The CDR3 region has the DNA TGCGCCAGCAGCTCCAGGACAGCCAACACTGAAGCTTTCTTT. Full variable domain (outside the CDR3, taken from reference TRBV5-1 and TRBJ1-1): KAGVTQTPRYLIKTRGQQVTLSCSPISGHRSVSWYQQTPGQGLQFLFEYFSETQRNKGNFPGRFSGRQFSNSRSEMNVSTLELGDSALYLCASSSRTANTEAFFGQGTRLTVV.

V usage is TRBV5-1 and J usage is TRBJ1-1, with D perhaps matching TRBD1 (6 bases). Germline V gives CDR1 SGHRS, CDR2 YFSETQ. V dropped 4 bases and J dropped 4 bases, with 20 bases sitting between them. The length of the CDR3 is 16 residues. This CDR3 is CASSPPAAGDITEAFF. The CDR3 bases are TGCGCCAGCAGCCCTCCAGCGGCAGGGGACATCACTGAAGCTTTCTTT.